A few counts support the clone carrying this T cell receptor beta chain. Its matching antigen is unknown. Collection occurred without any documented infections or immune events in donors. The data stem from a study of identifying expanded T cells in peripheral blood. Notes on the study in general: Variance in clone template counts between approximately 2-week samples significantly increased with total template count across all healthy donors. About 1.3 clones differed between technical replicates, versus approximately 17 and 20 over time.

There are 14 residues in the CDR3. From germline, CDR1 is SGHVS and CDR2 FQNEAQ. Trimming took 2 bases from V and 3 from J, leaving 10 bases between them. Generated by immunoSEQ multiplex PCR, the TCRdb table keeps only in-frame clones and is missing some. The profile covers approximately 100,000 clones, with around 90% appearing a single time and 17% taken by the ten largest. Sequencing was performed on blood. This clonotype originated in a person aged 18 to 70 in good health. The gene calls are TRBV7-8 and TRBJ1-1, with a tentative D call TRBD1 (5 bases). The DNA of the CDR3 is TGTGCCAGCAGCTTACTGGGGGGAGACACTGAAGCTTTCTTT. Its protein is CASSLLGGDTEAFF.